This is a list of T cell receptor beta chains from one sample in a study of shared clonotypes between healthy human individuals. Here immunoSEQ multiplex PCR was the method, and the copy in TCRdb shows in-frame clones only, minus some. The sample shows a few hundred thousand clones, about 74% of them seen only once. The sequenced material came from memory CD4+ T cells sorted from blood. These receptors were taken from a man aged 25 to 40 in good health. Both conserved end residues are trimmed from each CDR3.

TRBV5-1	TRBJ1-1	ASSQGQGEAF
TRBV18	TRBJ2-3	ASSAASTDTQY
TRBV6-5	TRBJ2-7	ASRTSGGGYEQY
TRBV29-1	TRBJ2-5	SVGAGWGTQY
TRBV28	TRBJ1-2	ASSTTGVSGYT
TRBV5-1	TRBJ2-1	ASSLVASRENEQF
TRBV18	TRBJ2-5	ASSPPGLAGETQY
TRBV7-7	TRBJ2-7	ASSLSEGAYEQY
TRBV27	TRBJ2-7	ASKSTDSYEQY
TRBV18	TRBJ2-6	ASSTKPGGTVPGANVLT
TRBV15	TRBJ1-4	ATSRRTGDEKLF
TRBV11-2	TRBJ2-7	ASSLRRTTSGGYEQY
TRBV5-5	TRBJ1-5	ASSLLQGSQPQH
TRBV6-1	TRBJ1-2	ASSEAGTVYGYT
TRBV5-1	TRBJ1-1	ASSGLPPKNTEAF
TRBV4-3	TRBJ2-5	ASSQDTRAGTQY
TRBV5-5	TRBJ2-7	ASSRAGDPTYEQY
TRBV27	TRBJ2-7	ASSPVRDRGYEQY
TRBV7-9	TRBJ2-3	ASSLGDGDTQY
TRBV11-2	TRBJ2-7	ASSGGLAKY
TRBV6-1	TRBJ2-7	ASSEGIGGSYEQY